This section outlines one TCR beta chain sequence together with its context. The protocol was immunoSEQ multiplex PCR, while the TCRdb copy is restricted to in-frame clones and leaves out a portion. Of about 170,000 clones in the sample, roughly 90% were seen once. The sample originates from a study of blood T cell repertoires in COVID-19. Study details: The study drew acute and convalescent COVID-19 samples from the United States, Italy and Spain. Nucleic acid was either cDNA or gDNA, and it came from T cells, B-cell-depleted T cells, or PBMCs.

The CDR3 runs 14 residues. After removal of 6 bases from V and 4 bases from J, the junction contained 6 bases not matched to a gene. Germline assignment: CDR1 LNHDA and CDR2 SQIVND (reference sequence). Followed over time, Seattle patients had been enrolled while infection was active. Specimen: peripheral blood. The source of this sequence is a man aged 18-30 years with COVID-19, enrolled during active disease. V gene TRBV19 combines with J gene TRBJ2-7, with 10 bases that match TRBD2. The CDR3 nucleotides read TGTGCCAGTAGCCCAACTAGCGGGGTGTACGAGCAGTACTTC. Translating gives CASSPTSGVYEQYF.